This TCR beta chain was captured in a study of cytomegalovirus exposure and HLA in healthy donors. The wider study: In a later analysis, the 90 to 150 validation repertoires were reported to have used the same platform as the roughly 670 first-cohort repertoires. Regarding the study as a whole: Using the classifier, cytomegalovirus status was reportedly diagnosed with high specificity and sensitivity. According to a subsequent analysis, TCR clusters identified in the first cohort showed a tendency to co-occur across the roughly 120 validation repertoires.

The data were produced by immunoSEQ multiplex PCR, yet TCRdb's version contains in-frame clones alone and is incomplete. The sample consists of 240,000 or so clones, approximately 86% of them appearing once. Comment on this clone: Its specificity is unknown.

V dropped 0 bases and J dropped 6 bases, with 11 bases sitting between them. This CDR3 contains 13 residues. Germline CDR1 is SQVTM and CDR2 is ANQGSEA. V gene TRBV29-1 combines with J gene TRBJ1-2; perhaps TRBD1 as D (5 bases). The clonotype comes from a woman aged 25 to 39 in good health and CMV-seropositive. Sequenced: PBMCs. CDR3 sequence reads: CSVEDWQGDGYTF. DNA of the CDR3: TGCAGCGTTGAAGATTGGCAGGGTGATGGCTACACCTTC.